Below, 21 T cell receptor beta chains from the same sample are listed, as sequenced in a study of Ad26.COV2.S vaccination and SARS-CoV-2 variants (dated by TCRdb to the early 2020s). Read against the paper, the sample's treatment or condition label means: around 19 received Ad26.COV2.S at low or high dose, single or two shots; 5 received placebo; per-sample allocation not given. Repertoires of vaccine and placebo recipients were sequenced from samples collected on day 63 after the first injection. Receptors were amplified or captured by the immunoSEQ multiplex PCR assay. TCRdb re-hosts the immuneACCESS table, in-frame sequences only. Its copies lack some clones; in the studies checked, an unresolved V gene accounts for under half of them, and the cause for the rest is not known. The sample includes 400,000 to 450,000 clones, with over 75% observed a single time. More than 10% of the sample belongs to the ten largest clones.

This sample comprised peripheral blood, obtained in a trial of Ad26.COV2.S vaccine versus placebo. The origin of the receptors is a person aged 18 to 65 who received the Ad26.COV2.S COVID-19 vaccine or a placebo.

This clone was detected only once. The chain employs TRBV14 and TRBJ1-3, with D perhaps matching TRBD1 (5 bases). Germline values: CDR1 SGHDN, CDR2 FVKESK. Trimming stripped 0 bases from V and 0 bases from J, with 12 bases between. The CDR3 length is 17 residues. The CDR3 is CASSQDWGISSGNTIYF. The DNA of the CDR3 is TGTGCCAGCAGCCAAGATTGGGGGATCAGCTCTGGAAACACCATATATTTT. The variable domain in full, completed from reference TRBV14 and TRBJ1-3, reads EAGVTQFPSHSVIEKGQTVTLRCDPISGHDNLYWYRRVMGKEIKFLLHFVKESKQDESGMPNNRFLAERTGGTYSTLKVQPAELEDSGVYFCASSQDWGISSGNTIYFGEGSWLTVV.

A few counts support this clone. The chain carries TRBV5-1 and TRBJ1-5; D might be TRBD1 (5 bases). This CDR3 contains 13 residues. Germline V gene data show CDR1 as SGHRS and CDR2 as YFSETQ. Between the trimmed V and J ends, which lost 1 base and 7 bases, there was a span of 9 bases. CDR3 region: CASSLNEGQPQHF. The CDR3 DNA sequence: TGCGCCAGCAGCTTGAACGAGGGGCAGCCCCAGCATTTT. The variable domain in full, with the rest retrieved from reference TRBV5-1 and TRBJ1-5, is KAGVTQTPRYLIKTRGQQVTLSCSPISGHRSVSWYQQTPGQGLQFLFEYFSETQRNKGNFPGRFSGRQFSNSRSEMNVSTLELGDSALYLCASSLNEGQPQHFGDGTRLSIL.

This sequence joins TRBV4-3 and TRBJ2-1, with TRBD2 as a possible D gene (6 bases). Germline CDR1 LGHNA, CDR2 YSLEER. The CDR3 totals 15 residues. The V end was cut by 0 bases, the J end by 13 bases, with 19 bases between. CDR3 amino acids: CASSQDFSGELEQFF. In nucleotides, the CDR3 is TGCGCCAGCAGCCAAGATTTTTCGGGGGAGTTGGAACAGTTCTTC.

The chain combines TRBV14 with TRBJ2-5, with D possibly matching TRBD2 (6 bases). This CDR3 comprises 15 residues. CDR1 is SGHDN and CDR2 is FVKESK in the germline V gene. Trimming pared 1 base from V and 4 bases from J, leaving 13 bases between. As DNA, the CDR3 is TGTGCCAGCAGCCAAGGTAGCGGTGGGGCAGAGACCCAGTACTTC. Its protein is CASSQGSGGAETQYF.

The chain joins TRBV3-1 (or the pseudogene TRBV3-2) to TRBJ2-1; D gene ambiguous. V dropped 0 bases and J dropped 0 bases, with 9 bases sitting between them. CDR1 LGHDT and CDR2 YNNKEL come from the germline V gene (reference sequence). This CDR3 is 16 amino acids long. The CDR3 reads CASSQETLISYNEQFF. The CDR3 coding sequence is TGTGCCAGCAGCCAAGAAACTCTGATCTCCTACAATGAGCAGTTCTTC.

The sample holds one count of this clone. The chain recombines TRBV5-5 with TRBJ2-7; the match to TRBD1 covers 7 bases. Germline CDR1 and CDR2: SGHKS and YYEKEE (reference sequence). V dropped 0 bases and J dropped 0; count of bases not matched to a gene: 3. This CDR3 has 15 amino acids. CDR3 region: CASSLATGSSYEQYF. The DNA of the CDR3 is TGTGCCAGCAGCTTGGCGACAGGGAGCTCCTACGAGCAGTACTTC.

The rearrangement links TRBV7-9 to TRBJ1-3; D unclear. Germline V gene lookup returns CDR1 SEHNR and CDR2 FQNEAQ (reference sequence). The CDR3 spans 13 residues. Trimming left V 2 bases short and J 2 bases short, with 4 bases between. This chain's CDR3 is CASSLSAGNTIYF. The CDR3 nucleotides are TGTGCCAGCAGCTTATCGGCTGGAAACACCATATATTTT.

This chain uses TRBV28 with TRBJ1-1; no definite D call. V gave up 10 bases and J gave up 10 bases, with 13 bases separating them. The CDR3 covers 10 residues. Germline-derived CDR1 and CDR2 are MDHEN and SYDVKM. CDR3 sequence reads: CATLSVGAFF. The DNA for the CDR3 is TGTGCCACATTATCCGTGGGAGCTTTCTTT.

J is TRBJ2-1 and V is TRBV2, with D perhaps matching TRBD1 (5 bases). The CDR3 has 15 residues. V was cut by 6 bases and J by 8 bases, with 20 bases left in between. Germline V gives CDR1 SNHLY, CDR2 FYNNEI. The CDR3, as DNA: TGTGCCAGCAGGACACCTCGTTATCCAGGGCATGAGCAGTTCTTC. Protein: CASRTPRYPGHEQFF. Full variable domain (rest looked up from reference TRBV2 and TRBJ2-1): EPEVTQTPSHQVTQMGQEVILRCVPISNHLYFYWYRQILGQKVEFLVSFYNNEISEKSEIFDDQFSVERPDGSNFTLKIRSTKLEDSAMYFCASRTPRYPGHEQFFGPGTRLTVL.

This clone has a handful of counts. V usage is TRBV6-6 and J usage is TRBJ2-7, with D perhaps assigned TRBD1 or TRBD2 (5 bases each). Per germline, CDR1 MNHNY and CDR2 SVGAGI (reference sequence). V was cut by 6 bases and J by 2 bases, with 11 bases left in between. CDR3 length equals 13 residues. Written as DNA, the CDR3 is TGTGCCAGCAGAGGGGACCTCGCCTACGAGCAGTACTTC. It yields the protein CASRGDLAYEQYF.

CDR3 bases: TGCGCCAGCCATCAAATACAGGGGGTCGCCACTGAAGCTTTCTTT. As protein: CASHQIQGVATEAFF. V is TRBV23-1 and J is TRBJ1-1; the match to TRBD1 covers 8 bases. TRBV23-1 is labeled an ORF, and its function is uncertain. Unmatched junction bases numbered 12, after V lost 8 bases and J lost 4 bases. This CDR3 contains 15 residues.

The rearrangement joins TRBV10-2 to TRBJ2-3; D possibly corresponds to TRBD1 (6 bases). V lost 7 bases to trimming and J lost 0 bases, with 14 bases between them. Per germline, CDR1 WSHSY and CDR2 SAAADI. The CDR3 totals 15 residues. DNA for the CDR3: TGCGCCAGCACTCGACAGGACGCTAGCACAGATACGCAGTATTTT. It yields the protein CASTRQDASTDTQYF.

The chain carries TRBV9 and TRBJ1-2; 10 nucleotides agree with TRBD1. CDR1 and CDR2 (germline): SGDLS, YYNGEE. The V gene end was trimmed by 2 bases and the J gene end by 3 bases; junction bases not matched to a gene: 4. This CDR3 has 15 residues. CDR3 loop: CASSVTGGADYGYTF. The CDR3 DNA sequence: TGTGCCAGCAGCGTGACAGGGGGCGCAGACTATGGCTACACCTTC.

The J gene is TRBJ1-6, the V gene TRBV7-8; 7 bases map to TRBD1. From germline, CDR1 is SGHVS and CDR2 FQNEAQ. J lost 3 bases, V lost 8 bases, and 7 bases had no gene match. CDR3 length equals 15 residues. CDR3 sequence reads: CASGGGTVYNSPLHF. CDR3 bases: TGTGCCAGCGGCGGGGGGACAGTCTATAATTCACCCCTCCACTTT.

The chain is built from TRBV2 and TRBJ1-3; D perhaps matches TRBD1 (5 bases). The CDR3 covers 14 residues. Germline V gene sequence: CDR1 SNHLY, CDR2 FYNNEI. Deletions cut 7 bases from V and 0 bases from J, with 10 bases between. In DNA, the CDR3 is TGTGCCAGCAAGCCGGGGGGCTCTGGAAACACCATATATTTT. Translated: CASKPGGSGNTIYF.

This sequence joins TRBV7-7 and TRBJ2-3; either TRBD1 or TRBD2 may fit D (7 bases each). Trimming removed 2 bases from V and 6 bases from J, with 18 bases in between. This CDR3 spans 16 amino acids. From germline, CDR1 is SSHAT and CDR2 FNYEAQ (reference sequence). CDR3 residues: CASSLRGLAAGDTQYF. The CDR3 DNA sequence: TGTGCCAGCAGCTTAAGGGGGCTAGCGGCCGGGGATACGCAGTATTTT.

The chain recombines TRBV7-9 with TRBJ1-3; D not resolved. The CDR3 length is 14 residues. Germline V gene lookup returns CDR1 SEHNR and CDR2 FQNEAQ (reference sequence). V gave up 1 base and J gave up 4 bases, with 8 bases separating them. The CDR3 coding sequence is TGTGCCAGCAGCTTAGGGGGTGCCGGAAACACCATATATTTT. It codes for CASSLGGAGNTIYF.

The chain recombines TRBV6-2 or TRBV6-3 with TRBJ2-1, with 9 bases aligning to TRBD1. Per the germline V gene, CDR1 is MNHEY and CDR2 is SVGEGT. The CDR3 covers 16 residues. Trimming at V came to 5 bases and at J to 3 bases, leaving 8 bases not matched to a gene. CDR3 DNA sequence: TGTGCCAGCAGTCCGACCGGGACAGGGTTCTACAATGAGCAGTTCTTC. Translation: CASSPTGTGFYNEQFF.

The CDR3 DNA reads TGTGCCAGCAGACTCTTAGCGGGAAGCTCCTACAATGAGCAGTTCTTC. It specifies CASRLLAGSSYNEQFF. The J gene is TRBJ2-1, the V gene TRBV28, with 8 bases lining up with TRBD2. This CDR3 spans 16 amino acids. After removal of 6 bases from V and 0 bases from J, the junction contained 7 bases not matched to a gene. Germline values: CDR1 MDHEN, CDR2 SYDVKM.

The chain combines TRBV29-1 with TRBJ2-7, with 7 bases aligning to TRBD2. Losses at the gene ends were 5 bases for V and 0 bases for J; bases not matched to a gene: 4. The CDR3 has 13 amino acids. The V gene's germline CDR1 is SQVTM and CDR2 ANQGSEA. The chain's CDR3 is CSVWEGSSYEQYF. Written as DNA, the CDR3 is TGCAGCGTTTGGGAGGGGTCCTCCTACGAGCAGTACTTC.

The CDR3 DNA sequence: TGTGCCAGCAGCCTCGGACAGGGTGCATTTGAGGCTTTCTTT. Translating gives CASSLGQGAFEAFF. The J gene is TRBJ1-1, the V gene TRBV7-9; 8 bases map to TRBD1. Germline loops: CDR1 SEHNR, CDR2 FQNEAQ (reference sequence). With 5 bases clipped from V and 11 bases from J, the junction kept 13 bases outside the gene matches. This CDR3 is built from 14 residues. Drawing the rest from reference TRBV7-9 and TRBJ1-1, the complete variable domain is DTGVSQNPRHKITKRGQNVTFRCDPISEHNRLYWYRQTLGQGPEFLTYFQNEAQLEKSRLLSDRFSAERPKGSFSTLEIQRTEQGDSAMYLCASSLGQGAFEAFFGQGTRLTVV.